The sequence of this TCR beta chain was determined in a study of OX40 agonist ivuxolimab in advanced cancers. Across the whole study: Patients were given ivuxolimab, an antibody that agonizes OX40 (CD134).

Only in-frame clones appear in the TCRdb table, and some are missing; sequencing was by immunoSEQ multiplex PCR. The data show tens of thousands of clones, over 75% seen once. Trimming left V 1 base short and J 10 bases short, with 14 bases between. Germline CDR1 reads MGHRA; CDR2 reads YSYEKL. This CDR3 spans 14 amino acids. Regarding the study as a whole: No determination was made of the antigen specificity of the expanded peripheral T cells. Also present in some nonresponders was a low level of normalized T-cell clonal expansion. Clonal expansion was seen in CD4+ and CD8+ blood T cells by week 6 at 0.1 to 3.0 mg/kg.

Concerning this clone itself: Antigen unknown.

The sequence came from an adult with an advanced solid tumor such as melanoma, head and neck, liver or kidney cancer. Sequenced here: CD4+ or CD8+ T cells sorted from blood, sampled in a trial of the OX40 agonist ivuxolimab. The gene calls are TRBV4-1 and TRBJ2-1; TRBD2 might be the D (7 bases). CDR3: CASSQGGREWEQFF. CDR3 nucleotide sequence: TGCGCCAGCAGCCAAGGGGGGCGGGAGTGGGAGCAGTTCTTC.